A selection of T cell receptor beta chains follows, all from one sample in a study of blood T cell repertoires in COVID-19. The method was immunoSEQ multiplex PCR; TCRdb's version includes in-frame clones alone and lacks a portion of them. The data contain approximately 210,000 clones, roughly 90% of them seen just once; the ten biggest clones take up 6.2%. The sequencing input was peripheral blood. The source of these receptors is a woman between 40 and 55 years old who had recovered from COVID-19. The CDR3 runs from the conserved cysteine through the conserved F or W. The order of the fields is J gene, V gene, CDR3 protein.

TRBJ2-1 | TRBV29-1 | CSVGGESGDRNEQFF
TRBJ1-6 | TRBV30 | CAWGGQDNSPLHF
TRBJ2-1 | TRBV28 | CASSISPGFGSAYNEQFF
TRBJ2-7 | TRBV30 | CAWRRPTSGRGFLYEQYF
TRBJ2-7 | TRBV3-1/TRBV3-2 | CASSQLSSDEQYF
TRBJ2-7 | TRBV18 | CASSPPRQGSYEQYF
TRBJ1-6 | TRBV5-1 | CASSLREDGSSPLHF
TRBJ2-2 | TRBV5-1 | CASSTGLAGGPGELFF
TRBJ2-7 | TRBV5-1 | CASSPQIGDRGSYEQYF
TRBJ1-1 | TRBV5-1 | CASSSLPGGPTMNTEAFF
TRBJ2-7 | TRBV5-1 | CASSPGTSGTYEQYF
TRBJ2-2 | TRBV27 | CASGPAGSSKMANTGELFF
TRBJ1-5 | TRBV11-3 | CASSLPPGQGHQPQHF
TRBJ1-6 | TRBV28 | CASSSATGYVRNSPLHF
TRBJ1-6 | TRBV5-4 | CASSNGGGNSPLHF